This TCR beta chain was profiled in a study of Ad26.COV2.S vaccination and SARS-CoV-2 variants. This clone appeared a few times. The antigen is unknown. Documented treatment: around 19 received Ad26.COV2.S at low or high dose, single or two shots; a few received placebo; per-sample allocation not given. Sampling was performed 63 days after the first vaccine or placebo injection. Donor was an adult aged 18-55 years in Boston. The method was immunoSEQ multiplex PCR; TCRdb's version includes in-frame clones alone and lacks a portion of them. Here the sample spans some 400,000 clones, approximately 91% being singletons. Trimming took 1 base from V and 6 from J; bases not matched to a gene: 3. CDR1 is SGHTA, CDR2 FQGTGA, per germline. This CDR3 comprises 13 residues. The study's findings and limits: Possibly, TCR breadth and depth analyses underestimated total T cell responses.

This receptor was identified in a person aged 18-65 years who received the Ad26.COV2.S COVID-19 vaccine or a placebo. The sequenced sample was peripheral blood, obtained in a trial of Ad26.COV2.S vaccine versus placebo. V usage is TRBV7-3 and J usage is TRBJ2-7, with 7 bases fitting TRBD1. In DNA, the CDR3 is TGTGCCAGCAGCTTAATCTCAGGGGGCGAGCAGTACTTC. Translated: CASSLISGGEQYF.